This TCR beta chain was recorded in a study of Tregs in tolerant kidney transplant recipients. Study results and limitations: Antigen-driven expansion was suggested because donor-specific Tregs expanded more than all Tregs in tolerant patients. Changing PCR primers prevented nucleotide comparison between some patients' samples.

Trimming shortened V by 2 bases and J by 3 bases, and 11 bases separated the two germline ends. This CDR3 comprises 14 residues. CDR1 is SEHNR, CDR2 FQNEAQ, per germline (reference sequence). Method: immunoSEQ multiplex PCR; TCRdb's copy keeps in-frame clones and lacks some. This sample's table reports tens of thousands of clones. As to this clone: The antigen is unknown. Read sequence stops 3 residues before the CDR3 end, and the germline J gene provides the missing end.

The sample consisted of CD8+ T cells from blood, taken before the transplant. The TCR comes from a human donor who received a combined kidney and bone marrow transplant. The chain employs TRBV7-9 and TRBJ2-7; a weak D match, TRBD1 (6 bases). CDR3 DNA (partial): TGTGCCAGCAGCTTATCAGGGGATTTCTACGAG. Protein product: CASSLSGDFYE. The CDR3 as a whole reads CASSLSGDFYEQYF.